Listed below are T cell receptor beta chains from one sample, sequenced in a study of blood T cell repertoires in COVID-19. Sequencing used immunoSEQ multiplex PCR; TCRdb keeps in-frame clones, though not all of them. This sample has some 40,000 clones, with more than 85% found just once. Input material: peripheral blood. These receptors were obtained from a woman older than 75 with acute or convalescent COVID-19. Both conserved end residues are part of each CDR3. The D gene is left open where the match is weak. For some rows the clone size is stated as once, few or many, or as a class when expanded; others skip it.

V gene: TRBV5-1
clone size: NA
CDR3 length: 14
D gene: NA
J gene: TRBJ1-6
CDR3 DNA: TGCGCCAGCAGCTTGGCCGCAGAGGTACCGGCCCTCCACTTT
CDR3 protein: CASSLAAEVPALHF

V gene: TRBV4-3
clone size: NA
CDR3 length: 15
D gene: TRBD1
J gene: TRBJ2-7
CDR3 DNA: TGCGCCAGCAGCCAAGTTGCAGGGGGAATCAACGAGCAGTACTTC
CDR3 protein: CASSQVAGGINEQYF

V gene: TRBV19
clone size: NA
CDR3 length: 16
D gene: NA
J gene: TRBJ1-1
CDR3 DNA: TGTGCCAGTAGTAAGAACCACAGGATACTGAACACTGAAGCTTTCTTT
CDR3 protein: CASSKNHRILNTEAFF

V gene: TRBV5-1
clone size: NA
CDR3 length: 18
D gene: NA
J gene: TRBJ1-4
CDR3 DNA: TGCGCCAGCAGCAGACTAGGGGTCCGGGGACGGACGAATGAAAAACTGTTTTTT
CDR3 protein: CASSRLGVRGRTNEKLFF

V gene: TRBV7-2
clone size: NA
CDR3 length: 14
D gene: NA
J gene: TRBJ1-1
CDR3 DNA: TGTGCCAGCAGCTTAGGACAGGCGAACACTGAAGCTTTCTTT
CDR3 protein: CASSLGQANTEAFF

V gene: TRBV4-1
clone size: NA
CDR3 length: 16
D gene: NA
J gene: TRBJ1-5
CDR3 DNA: TGCGCCAGCAGCCAAGTCGGCAGGGCCACCAATCAGCCCCAGCATTTT
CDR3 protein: CASSQVGRATNQPQHF

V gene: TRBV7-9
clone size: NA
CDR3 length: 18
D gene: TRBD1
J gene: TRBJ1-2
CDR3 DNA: TGTGCCAGCAGCTTATCTTATGGCGGCAGGGGGCTCGAATATGGCTACACCTTC
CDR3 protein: CASSLSYGGRGLEYGYTF

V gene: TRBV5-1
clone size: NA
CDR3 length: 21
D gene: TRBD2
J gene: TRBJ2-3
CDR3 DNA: TGCGCCAGCAGCTTGGCCAGGGCTAGCGGGGGAATTGGGTCTGGTACAGATACGCAGTATTTT
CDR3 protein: CASSLARASGGIGSGTDTQYF

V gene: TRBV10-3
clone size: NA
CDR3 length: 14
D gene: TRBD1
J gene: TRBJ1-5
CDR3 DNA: TGTGCCATCAGTGGACAGGGAAGCAATCAGCCCCAGCATTTT
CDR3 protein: CAISGQGSNQPQHF

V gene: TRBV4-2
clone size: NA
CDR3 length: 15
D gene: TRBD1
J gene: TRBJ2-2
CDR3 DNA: TGTGCCAGCAGCCAAGGGACAGGCGGGACCGGGGAGCTGTTTTTT
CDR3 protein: CASSQGTGGTGELFF

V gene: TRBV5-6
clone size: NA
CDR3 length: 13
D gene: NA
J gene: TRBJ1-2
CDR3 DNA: TGTGCCAGCAGCTTGAACAGGCACTATGGCTACACCTTC
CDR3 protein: CASSLNRHYGYTF

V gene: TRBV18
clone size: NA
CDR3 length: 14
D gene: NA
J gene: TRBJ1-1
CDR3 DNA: TGTGCCAGCTCACCACTGGGACAGAACACTGAAGCTTTCTTT
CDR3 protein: CASSPLGQNTEAFF

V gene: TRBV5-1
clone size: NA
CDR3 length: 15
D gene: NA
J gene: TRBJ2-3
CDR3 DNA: TGCGCCAGCAGCTTGGTCTCTAGCGAGGCCAATACGCAGTATTTT
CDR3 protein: CASSLVSSEANTQYF

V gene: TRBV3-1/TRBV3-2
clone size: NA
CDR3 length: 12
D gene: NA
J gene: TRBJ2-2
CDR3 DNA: TGTGCCAGCAGCCAGGGGAGCGGGGAGCTGTTTTTT
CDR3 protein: CASSQGSGELFF

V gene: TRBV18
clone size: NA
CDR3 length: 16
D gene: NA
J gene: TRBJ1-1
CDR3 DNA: TGTGCCAGCTCACCTTCTTCACAGGGTTCGAACACTGAAGCTTTCTTT
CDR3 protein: CASSPSSQGSNTEAFF

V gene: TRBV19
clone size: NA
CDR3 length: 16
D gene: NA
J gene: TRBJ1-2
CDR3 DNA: TGTGCCAGTAGTAAGCTAGGACTGATGCCTAACTATGGCTACACCTTC
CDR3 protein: CASSKLGLMPNYGYTF

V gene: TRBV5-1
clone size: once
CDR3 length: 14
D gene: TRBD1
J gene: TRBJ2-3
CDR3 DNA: TGCGCCAGCAGCCTCGGACAGGGCGGAGATACGCAGTATTTT
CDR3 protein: CASSLGQGGDTQYF

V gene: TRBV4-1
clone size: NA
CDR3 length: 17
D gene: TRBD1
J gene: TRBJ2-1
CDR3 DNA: TGCGCCAGCAGCCAAGCAAACAGGGGGAGAGGGAACAATGAGCAGTTCTTC
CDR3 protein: CASSQANRGRGNNEQFF

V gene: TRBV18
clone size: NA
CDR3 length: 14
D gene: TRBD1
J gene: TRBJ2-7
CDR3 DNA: TGTGCCAGCTCCCCAGGGACAGATCGTCGCGAGCAGTACTTC
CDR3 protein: CASSPGTDRREQYF

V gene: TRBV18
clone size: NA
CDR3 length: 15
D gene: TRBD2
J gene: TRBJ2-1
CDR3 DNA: TGTGCCAGCTCACCTCAGCGGGGGGTCTACAATGAGCAGTTCTTC
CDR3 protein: CASSPQRGVYNEQFF

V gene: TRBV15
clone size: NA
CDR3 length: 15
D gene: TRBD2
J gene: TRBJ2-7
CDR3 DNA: TGTGCCACCAGCAGAGATCTGACTAGCGGGGGGGCCCAGTACTTC
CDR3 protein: CATSRDLTSGGAQYF

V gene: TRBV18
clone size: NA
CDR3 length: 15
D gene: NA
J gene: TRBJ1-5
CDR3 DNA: TGTGCCAGCTCATCTGATCCCGGAGGTAGTCAGCCCCAGCATTTT
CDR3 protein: CASSSDPGGSQPQHF

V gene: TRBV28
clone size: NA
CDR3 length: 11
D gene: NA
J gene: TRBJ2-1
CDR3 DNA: TGTGCCAGCAGTTTAGGACGGGGGCAGTTCTTC
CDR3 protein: CASSLGRGQFF

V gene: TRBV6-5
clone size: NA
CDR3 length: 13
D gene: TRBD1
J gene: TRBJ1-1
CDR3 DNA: TGTGCCAGTACAGGACAGGGCCAATTTGGAGCTTTCTTT
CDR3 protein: CASTGQGQFGAFF

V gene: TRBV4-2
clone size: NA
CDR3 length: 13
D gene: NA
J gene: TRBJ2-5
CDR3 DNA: TGTGCCAGCAGCCAAGATTTGCGGGAGACCCAGTACTTC
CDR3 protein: CASSQDLRETQYF

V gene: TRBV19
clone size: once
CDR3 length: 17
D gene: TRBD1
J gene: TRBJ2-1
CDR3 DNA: TGTGCCAGTAGTTTCGACCGAGGACAGGGGGCTGGTAATGAGCAGTTCTTC
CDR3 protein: CASSFDRGQGAGNEQFF

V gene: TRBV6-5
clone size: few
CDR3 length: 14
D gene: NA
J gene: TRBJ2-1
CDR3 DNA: TGTGCCAGCAGTTACGGGCAGGTATACAATGAGCAGTTCTTC
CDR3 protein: CASSYGQVYNEQFF

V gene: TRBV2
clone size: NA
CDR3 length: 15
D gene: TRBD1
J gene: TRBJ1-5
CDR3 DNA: TGTGCCAGCAGGGTAGGGGGCGTAGAGTATCAGCCCCAGCATTTT
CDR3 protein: CASRVGGVEYQPQHF

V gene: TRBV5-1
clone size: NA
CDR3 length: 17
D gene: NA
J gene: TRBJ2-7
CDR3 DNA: TGCGCCAGCAGCTTGGCCCCCTCCCAGACAGGTTCCTACGAGCAGTACTTC
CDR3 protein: CASSLAPSQTGSYEQYF

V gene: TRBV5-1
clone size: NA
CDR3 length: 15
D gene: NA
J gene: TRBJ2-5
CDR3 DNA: TGCGCCAGCAGCTTGGACCCGGGGAGCCAAGAGACCCAGTACTTC
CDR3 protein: CASSLDPGSQETQYF

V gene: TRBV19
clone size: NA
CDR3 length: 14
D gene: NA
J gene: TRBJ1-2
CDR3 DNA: TGTGCCAGTAGTGTCTCCGGGAGACACTATGGCTACACCTTC
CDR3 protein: CASSVSGRHYGYTF

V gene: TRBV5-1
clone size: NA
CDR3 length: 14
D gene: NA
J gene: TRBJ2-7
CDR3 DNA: TGCGCCAGCAGCCCGGGTGACGGCACCTACGAGCAGTACTTC
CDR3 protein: CASSPGDGTYEQYF

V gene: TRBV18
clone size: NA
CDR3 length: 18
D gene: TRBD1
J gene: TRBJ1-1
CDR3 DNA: TGTGCCAGCTCACTTCTACATACTTCTGGACAGGGGAAGACTGAAGCTTTCTTT
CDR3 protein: CASSLLHTSGQGKTEAFF

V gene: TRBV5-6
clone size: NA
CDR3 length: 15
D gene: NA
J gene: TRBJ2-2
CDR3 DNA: TGTGCCAGCAGCTGGGGCCCCACGAACACCGGGGAGCTGTTTTTT
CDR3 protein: CASSWGPTNTGELFF

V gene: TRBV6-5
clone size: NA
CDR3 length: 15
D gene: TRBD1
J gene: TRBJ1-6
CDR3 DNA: TGTGCCAGCAGCCGCGGGACAGGGGGTAACTCACCCCTCCACTTT
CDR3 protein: CASSRGTGGNSPLHF

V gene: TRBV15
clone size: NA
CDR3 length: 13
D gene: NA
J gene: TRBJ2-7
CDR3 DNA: TGTGCCACCAGCAGAGATAGGAGCTACGAGCAGTACTTC
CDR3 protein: CATSRDRSYEQYF

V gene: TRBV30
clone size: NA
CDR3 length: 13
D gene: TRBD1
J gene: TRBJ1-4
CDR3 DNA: TGTGCCTGGGCCGGGACAGGGAGGGAAAAACTGTTTTTT
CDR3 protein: CAWAGTGREKLFF

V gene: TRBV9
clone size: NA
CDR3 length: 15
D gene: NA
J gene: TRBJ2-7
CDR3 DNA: TGTGCCAGCAGCGTAGCCCCCTCCGGACAGTACGAGCAGTACTTC
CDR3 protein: CASSVAPSGQYEQYF

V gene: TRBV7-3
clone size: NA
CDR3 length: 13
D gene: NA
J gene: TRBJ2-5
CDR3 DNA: TGTGCCAGCAGCCCCTCACCCATCGGGACCCAGTACTTC
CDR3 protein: CASSPSPIGTQYF

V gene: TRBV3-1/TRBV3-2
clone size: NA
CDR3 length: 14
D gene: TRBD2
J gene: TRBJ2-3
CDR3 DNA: TGTGCCAGCAGCCAACGAGCGGGGGCGGATACGCAGTATTTT
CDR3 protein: CASSQRAGADTQYF

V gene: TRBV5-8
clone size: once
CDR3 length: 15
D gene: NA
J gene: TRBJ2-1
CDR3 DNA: TGTGCCAGCAGCTTGAGGGGGGGAACCTACAATGAGCAGTTCTTC
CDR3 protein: CASSLRGGTYNEQFF

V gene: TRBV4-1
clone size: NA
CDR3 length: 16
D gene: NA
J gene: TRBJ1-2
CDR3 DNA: TGCGCCAGCAGCCAAGTTCCGGGTTCAGGGCACTATGGCTACACCTTC
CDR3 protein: CASSQVPGSGHYGYTF